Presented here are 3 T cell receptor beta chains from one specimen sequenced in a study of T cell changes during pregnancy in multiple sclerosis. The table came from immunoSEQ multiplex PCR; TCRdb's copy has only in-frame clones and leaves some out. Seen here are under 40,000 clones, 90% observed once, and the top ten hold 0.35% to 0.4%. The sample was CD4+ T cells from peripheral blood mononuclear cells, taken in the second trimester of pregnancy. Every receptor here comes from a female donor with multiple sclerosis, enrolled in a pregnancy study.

CDR3 amino acids: CTSRRLAGGHIQYF. In DNA, the CDR3 is TGCACCAGCAGGAGACTAGCGGGAGGCCACATTCAGTACTTC. V is TRBV1 and J is TRBJ2-4; the table's D call of TRBD2 was not tested on the DNA. TRBV1 is labeled a pseudogene. The CDR3 length is 14 residues.

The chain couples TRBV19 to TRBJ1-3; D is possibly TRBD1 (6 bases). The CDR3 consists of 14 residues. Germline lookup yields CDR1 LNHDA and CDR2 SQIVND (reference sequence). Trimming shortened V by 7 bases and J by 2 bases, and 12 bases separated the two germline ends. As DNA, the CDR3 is TGTGCCAGTACCTCAACAGGGCCTGGAAACACCATATATTTT. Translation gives CASTSTGPGNTIYF.

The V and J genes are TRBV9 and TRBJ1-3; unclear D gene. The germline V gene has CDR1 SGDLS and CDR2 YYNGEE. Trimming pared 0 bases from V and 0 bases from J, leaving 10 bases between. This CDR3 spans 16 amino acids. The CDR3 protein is CASSVDGGNSGNTIYF. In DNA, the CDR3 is TGTGCCAGCAGCGTAGATGGCGGAAACTCTGGAAACACCATATATTTT.